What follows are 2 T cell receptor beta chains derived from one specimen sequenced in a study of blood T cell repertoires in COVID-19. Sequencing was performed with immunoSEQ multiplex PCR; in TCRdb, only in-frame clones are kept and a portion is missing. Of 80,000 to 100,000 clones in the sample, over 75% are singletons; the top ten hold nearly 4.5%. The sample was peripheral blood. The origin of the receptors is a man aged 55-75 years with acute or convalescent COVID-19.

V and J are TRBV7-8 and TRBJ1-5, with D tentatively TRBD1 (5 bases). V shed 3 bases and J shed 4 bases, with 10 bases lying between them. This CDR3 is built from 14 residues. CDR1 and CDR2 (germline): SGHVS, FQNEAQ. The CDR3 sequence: CASSFEGTNQPQHF. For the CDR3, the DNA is TGTGCCAGCAGCTTCGAAGGGACTAATCAGCCCCAGCATTTT.

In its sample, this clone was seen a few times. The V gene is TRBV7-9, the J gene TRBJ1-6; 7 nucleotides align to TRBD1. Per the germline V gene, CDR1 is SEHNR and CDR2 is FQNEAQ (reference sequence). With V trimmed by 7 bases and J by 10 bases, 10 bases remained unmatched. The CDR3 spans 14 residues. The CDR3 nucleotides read TGTGCCAGCATGAGACAGGGTAGTTTCTCACCCCTCCACTTT. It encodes CASMRQGSFSPLHF.